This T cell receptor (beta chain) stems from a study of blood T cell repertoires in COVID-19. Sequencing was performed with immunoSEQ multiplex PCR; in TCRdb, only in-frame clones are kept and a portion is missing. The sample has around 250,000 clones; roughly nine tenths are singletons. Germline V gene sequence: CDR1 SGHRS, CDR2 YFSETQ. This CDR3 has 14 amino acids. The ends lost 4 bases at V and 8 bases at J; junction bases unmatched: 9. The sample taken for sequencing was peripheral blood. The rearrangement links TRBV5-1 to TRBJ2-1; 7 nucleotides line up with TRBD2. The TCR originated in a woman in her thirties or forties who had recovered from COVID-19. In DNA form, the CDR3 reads TGCGCCAGCAGCCCGGCGGGAGCGCACGATGAGCAGTTCTTC. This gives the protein CASSPAGAHDEQFF.